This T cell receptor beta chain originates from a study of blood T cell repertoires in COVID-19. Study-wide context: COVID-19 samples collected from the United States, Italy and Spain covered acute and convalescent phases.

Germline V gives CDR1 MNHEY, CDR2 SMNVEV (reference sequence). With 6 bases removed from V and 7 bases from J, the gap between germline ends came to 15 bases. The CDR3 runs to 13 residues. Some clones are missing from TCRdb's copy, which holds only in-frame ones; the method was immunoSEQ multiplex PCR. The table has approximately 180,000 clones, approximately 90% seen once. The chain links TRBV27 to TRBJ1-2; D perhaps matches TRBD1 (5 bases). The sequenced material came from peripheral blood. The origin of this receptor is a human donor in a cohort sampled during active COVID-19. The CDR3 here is CASRPAGGGGYTF. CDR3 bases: TGTGCCAGCAGGCCCGCGGGGGGAGGTGGCTACACCTTC.